One sample yielded the 18 T cell receptor beta chains listed below, sequenced in a study of shared clonotypes between healthy human individuals. Here immunoSEQ multiplex PCR was the method, and the copy in TCRdb shows in-frame clones only, minus some. Of 850,000 to 1,200,000 clones in the sample, 65% to 80% were seen once. The sample consisted of memory CD4+ T cells sorted from blood. Stated subset: CD45RA-negative fraction. These receptors were taken from a man between 18 and 29 years old in good health.

This clone occurred once. The chain has TRBV28 and TRBJ1-2, with D possibly matching TRBD1 (5 bases). V lost 2 bases and J lost 4, with 20 bases in between. The V gene's germline CDR1 is MDHEN and CDR2 SYDVKM. The CDR3 totals 17 residues. CDR3 amino acids: CASSLRFISGGTYGYTF. The DNA of the CDR3 is TGTGCCAGCAGTTTACGCTTTATTTCCGGGGGAACCTATGGCTACACCTTC.

A few counts support this clone. The chain uses TRBV5-1 and TRBJ1-1, with a possible D match to TRBD1 (6 bases). CDR3 length equals 14 residues. V was pared by 3 bases and J by 7 bases, with 16 bases between. Looked up from germline, CDR1 is SGHRS and CDR2 is YFSETQ. CDR3 in DNA: TGCGCCAGCAGCTCCCAGGGGCAGATTGATGAAGCTTTCTTT. This codes for CASSSQGQIDEAFF.

The chain links TRBV4-1 to TRBJ1-5, with D tentatively TRBD1 (5 bases). CDR3 length equals 15 residues. The V gene's germline CDR1 is MGHRA and CDR2 YSYEKL. Trimming stripped 1 base from V and 3 bases from J, with 10 bases between. CDR3 nucleotides: TGCGCCAGCAGCCAAGCAGGGAGGATCAATCAGCCCCAGCATTTT. It yields the protein CASSQAGRINQPQHF.

The rearrangement links TRBV6-6 to TRBJ2-7, with D unclear. The CDR3 length is 13 residues. V was pared by 7 bases and J by 0 bases, with 10 bases between. Germline CDR1 and CDR2: MNHNY and SVGAGI (reference sequence). The CDR3 protein is CASIGRYSYEQYF. The CDR3 DNA reads as TGTGCCAGCATTGGACGGTACTCCTACGAGCAGTACTTC.

The rearrangement uses TRBV19 and TRBJ2-6; D not certain. There are 14 residues in the CDR3. V was clipped by 5 bases and J by 0 bases, with 5 bases between them. The germline V gene has CDR1 LNHDA and CDR2 SQIVND (reference sequence). The CDR3 DNA follows: TGTGCCAGTAGTGCGGACTCTGGGGCCAACGTCCTGACTTTC. Its translation is CASSADSGANVLTF.

The J gene is TRBJ1-1, the V gene TRBV2; TRBD1 aligns across 7 bases. CDR1 is SNHLY, CDR2 FYNNEI, per germline. CDR3 size: 15 residues. V shed 8 bases, J shed 0 bases, and the junction held 9 bases outside the gene matches. This chain's CDR3 is CASVQGPLMNTEAFF. The CDR3 DNA is TGTGCCAGCGTACAGGGGCCTCTTATGAACACTGAAGCTTTCTTT.

The chain has TRBV11-2 and TRBJ1-2, with 8 bases fitting TRBD1. Trimming cost V 1 base and J 4 bases; bases outside gene matches: 8. CDR1 SGHAT and CDR2 FQNNGV come from the germline V gene. This CDR3 has 16 amino acids. Here the CDR3 reads CASSLALVDRGYGYTF. The DNA of the CDR3 is TGTGCCAGCAGCTTAGCCCTGGTAGACAGGGGCTATGGCTACACCTTC.

The V gene is TRBV6-5, the J gene TRBJ1-5; perhaps TRBD1 as D (5 bases). CDR1 is MNHEY, CDR2 SVGAGI, per germline. V lost 2 bases, J lost 4 bases, and 9 bases lay in between. The CDR3 is 14 residues long. DNA for the CDR3: TGTGCCAGCAGTTACGGGTCAGGGAATCAGCCCCAGCATTTT. It is translated as CASSYGSGNQPQHF.

V and J are TRBV10-3 and TRBJ2-7; TRBD1 matches 7 bases. The J segment lost 0 bases and the V segment lost 2 bases, leaving 7 bases of the junction unmatched. The CDR3 runs to 16 residues. Germline V gives CDR1 ENHRY, CDR2 SYGVKD. CDR3: CAISETGVPNSYEQYF. In nucleotides, the CDR3 is TGTGCCATCAGTGAGACAGGGGTCCCTAACTCCTACGAGCAGTACTTC.

This clone was recorded at least ten times. The sample carries other DNA sequences with the same CDR3. V gene TRBV2 combines with J gene TRBJ2-1, with TRBD2 matching 7 bases. Germline V CDR1 and CDR2: SNHLY, FYNNEI. This CDR3 has 14 amino acids. With 4 bases clipped from V and 7 bases from J, the junction kept 7 bases outside the gene matches. Written as DNA, the CDR3 is TGTGCCAGCAGTGTCGGGCAGGGAGGGAATGAGCAGTTCTTC. It encodes CASSVGQGGNEQFF.

The V and J genes are TRBV6-1 and TRBJ2-2; the D is unclear. The V gene lost 7 bases and the J gene lost 2 bases, with 5 bases spanning the gap. The CDR3 runs 12 residues. Germline V gene sequence: CDR1 MNHNS, CDR2 SASEGT. This chain's CDR3 is CASKGNTGELFF. CDR3 nucleotides: TGTGCCAGCAAGGGAAACACCGGGGAGCTGTTTTTT.

The chain joins TRBV7-6 to TRBJ2-2, with TRBD1 matching over 8 bases. The CDR3 is made up of 18 amino acids. Germline CDR1 reads SGHVS; CDR2 reads FNYEAQ. The J segment lost 4 bases and the V segment lost 0 bases, leaving 10 bases of the junction unmatched. CDR3 sequence (DNA): TGTGCCAGCAGCTTAGCTCTGCAGGGGGCAGGGGGCACCGGGGAGCTGTTTTTT. Protein product: CASSLALQGAGGTGELFF.

The chain carries TRBV6-6 and TRBJ2-2; D unclear. The V end lost 5 bases, the J end lost 0 bases, and 7 bases lay between the germline ends. Per the germline V gene, CDR1 is MNHNY and CDR2 is SVGAGI (reference sequence). There are 14 residues in the CDR3. The CDR3 protein is CASSPNTNTGELFF. For the CDR3, the DNA is TGTGCCAGCAGTCCAAACACGAACACCGGGGAGCTGTTTTTT.

Only one count was recorded for this clone. V is TRBV5-6 and J is TRBJ1-1; maybe TRBD1 (6 bases). Between the trimmed V and J ends, which lost 1 base and 4 bases, there was a span of 11 bases. Germline V gene data show CDR1 as SGHDT and CDR2 as YYEEEE. This CDR3 comprises 14 residues. CDR3 DNA sequence: TGTGCCAGCAGCTTGATGCAGGGGAGCACTGAAGCTTTCTTT. This translates into CASSLMQGSTEAFF.

The V and J genes are TRBV18 and TRBJ1-2; D is ambiguous. Between the trimmed V and J ends, which lost 3 bases and 4 bases, there was a span of 12 bases. Germline-derived CDR1 and CDR2 are KGHSH and LQKENI. There are 14 residues in the CDR3. The CDR3 loop is CASSPSVTSYGYTF. The CDR3, as DNA: TGTGCCAGCTCACCCTCCGTGACGAGCTATGGCTACACCTTC.

This chain connects TRBV19 to TRBJ2-2; 10 bases match TRBD1. Trimming cost V 7 bases and J 6 bases; bases outside gene matches: 5. The CDR3 length is 14 residues. From germline, CDR1 is LNHDA and CDR2 SQIVND (reference sequence). The CDR3 sequence: CASKAGQGPGELFF. CDR3 nucleotides: TGTGCCAGTAAAGCGGGACAGGGGCCCGGGGAGCTGTTTTTT.

The chain combines TRBV18 with TRBJ2-7, with a weak D call TRBD1 (7 bases). Trimming removed 4 bases from V and 4 bases from J, with 17 bases in between. The CDR3 is made up of 15 amino acids. In germline, CDR1 is KGHSH, CDR2 LQKENI. This chain's CDR3 is CASSQTGDSTYEQYF. The CDR3 DNA sequence: TGTGCCAGCTCACAAACAGGGGACTCCACATACGAGCAGTACTTC. The full variable domain, its missing parts supplied by reference TRBV18 and TRBJ2-7, is NAGVMQNPRHLVRRRGQEARLRCSPMKGHSHVYWYRQLPEEGLKFMVYLQKENIIDESGMPKERFSAEFPKEGPSILRIQQVVRGDSAAYFCASSQTGDSTYEQYFGPGTRLTVT.

In the case of this clone: In the same sample, other DNA sequences code for this CDR3. The chain recombines TRBV7-9 with TRBJ1-4; a possible D gene is TRBD1 (5 bases). V was clipped by 3 bases and J by 3 bases, with 11 bases between them. CDR3 size: 15 residues. CDR1 and CDR2 from the germline V gene are SEHNR and FQNEAQ (reference sequence). In DNA, the CDR3 is TGTGCCAGCAGCTTTGGGCAGGGCCCTAATGAAAAACTGTTTTTT. Translation: CASSFGQGPNEKLFF.